This TCR beta chain was found in a study of blood T cells in healthy people across ages. A J-beta primer mix and a sample-barcoded 5' primer were used in a second PCR of about 6 to 12 cycles. TCRdb recomputed calls from the 5' RACE reads with MiXCR, one row per CDR3 protein. The data contain under 850,000 distinct CDR3 sequences, 36% of them singletons. In its sample, this clonotype was seen many times. CDR3 length: 14 residues. CDR1 and CDR2 (germline): SGHTA, FQGNSA. Trimming cost V 5 bases and J 2 bases, with 11 bases left between them. The source of this sequence is a young man in good health. This chain uses TRBV7-2 with TRBJ2-3; D may match TRBD1 or TRBD2 (5 bases each). Sample: blood. CDR3 bases: TGTGCCAGCAGCGACGGGGCCTTCACAGATACGCAGTATTTT. This gives the protein CASSDGAFTDTQYF.